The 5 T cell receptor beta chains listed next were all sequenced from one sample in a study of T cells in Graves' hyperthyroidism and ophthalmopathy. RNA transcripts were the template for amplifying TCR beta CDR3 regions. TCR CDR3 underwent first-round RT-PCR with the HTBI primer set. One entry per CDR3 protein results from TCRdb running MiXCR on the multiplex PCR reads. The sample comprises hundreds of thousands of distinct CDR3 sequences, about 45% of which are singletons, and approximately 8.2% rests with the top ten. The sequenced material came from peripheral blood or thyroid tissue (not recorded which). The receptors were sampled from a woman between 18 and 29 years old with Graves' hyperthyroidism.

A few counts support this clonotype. The chain's CDR3 is CASRKQGLHGYTF. CDR3 coding DNA: TGTGCCAGCAGGAAACAGGGTTTGCATGGCTACACCTTC. This chain links TRBV14 with TRBJ1-2, with D perhaps TRBD1 (6 bases). This CDR3 is 13 amino acids long. Germline CDR1 SGHDN, CDR2 FVKESK. Trimming pared 6 bases from V and 6 bases from J, leaving 14 bases between.

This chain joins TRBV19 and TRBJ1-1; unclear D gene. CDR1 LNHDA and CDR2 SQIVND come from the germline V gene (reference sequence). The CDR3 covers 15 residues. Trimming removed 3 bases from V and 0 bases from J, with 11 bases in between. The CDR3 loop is CASSMTTAMNTEAFF. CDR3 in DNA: TGTGCCAGTAGTATGACTACAGCCATGAACACTGAAGCTTTCTTT.

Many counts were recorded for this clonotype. In nucleotides, the CDR3 is TGTGCCAGCAGCTTGGACAGGGTGAACACTGAAGCTTTCTTT. This gives the protein CASSLDRVNTEAFF. V and J are TRBV7-2 and TRBJ1-1; 8 bases agree with TRBD1. CDR1 and CDR2 (germline): SGHTA, FQGNSA. The ends lost 3 bases at V and 0 bases at J; junction bases unmatched: 0. CDR3 size: 14 residues. The whole variable domain, filled in from reference TRBV7-2 and TRBJ1-1, reads GAGVSQSPSNKVTEKGKDVELRCDPISGHTALYWYRQSLGQGLEFLIYFQGNSAPDKSGLPSDRFSAERTGGSVSTLTIQRTQQEDSAVYLCASSLDRVNTEAFFGQGTRLTVV.

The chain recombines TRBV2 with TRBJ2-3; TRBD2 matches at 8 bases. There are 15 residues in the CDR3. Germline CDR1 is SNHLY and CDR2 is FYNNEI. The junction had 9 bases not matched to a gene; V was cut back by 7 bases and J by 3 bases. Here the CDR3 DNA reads TGTGCCAGCAAGAGGGAAGCGGGAGATACAGATACGCAGTATTTT. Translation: CASKREAGDTDTQYF.

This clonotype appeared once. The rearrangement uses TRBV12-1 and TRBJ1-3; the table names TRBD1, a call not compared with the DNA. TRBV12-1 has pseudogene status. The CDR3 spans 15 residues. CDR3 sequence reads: CASTYGGARGNTIYF. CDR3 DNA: TGTGCCAGCACCTATGGGGGGGCGCGCGGAAACACCATATATTTT.